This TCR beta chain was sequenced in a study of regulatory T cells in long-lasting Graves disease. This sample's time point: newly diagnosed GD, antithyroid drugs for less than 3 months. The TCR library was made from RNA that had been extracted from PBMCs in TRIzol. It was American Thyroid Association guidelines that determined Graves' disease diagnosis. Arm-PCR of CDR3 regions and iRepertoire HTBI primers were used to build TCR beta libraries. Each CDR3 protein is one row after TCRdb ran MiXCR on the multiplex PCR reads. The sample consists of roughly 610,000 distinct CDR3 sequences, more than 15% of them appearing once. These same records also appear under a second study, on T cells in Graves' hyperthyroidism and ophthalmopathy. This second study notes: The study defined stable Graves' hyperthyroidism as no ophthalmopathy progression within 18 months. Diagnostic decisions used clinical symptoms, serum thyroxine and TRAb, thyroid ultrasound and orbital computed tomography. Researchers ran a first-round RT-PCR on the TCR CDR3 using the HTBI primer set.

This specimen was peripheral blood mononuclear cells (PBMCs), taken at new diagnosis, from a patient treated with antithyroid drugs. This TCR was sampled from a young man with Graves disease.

CDR3 in DNA: TGTGCCAGCAGTGTATCAGGGTATGAGCAGTTCTTC. Its translation is CASSVSGYEQFF. The chain links TRBV28 to TRBJ2-1; D may be TRBD1 (5 bases). Trimming cost V 5 bases and J 8 bases, with 10 bases left between them. Per the germline V gene, CDR1 is MDHEN and CDR2 is SYDVKM. The CDR3 is 12 amino acids.